This TCR beta chain was recovered during a study of CD8+ T cells in alopecia areata. General study results and limits: Higher clonality and more expanded CD8+ clones appeared in lesional than normal scalp. Many expanded lesional clones remained in scalp and blood on tofacitinib.

Regarding treatment: oral pan-JAK inhibitor, 5-10 mg twice daily. The sequencing template was cDNA reverse transcribed from extracted RNA. Using immunoSEQ multiplex PCR, the repertoire was profiled, and TCRdb retains in-frame clones only, with some absent. The sample consists of about 120,000 clones, around 56% of them appearing once. Per the germline V gene, CDR1 is SGHRS and CDR2 is YFSETQ. V shed 3 bases, J shed 0 bases, and the junction held 12 bases outside the gene matches. The CDR3 is made up of 20 amino acids. This clone has more than one count but fewer than ten. The antigen remains unidentified.

The sequence was collected from a human donor with alopecia areata. The chain has TRBV5-1 and TRBJ2-1, with TRBD2 identical over 13 bases. Specimen: CD4+ T cells sorted from blood, collected at week 4, from a patient treated with tofacitinib. CDR3 sequence: CASSSGGTSGALSSYNEQFF. The CDR3 DNA sequence: TGCGCCAGCAGCTCCGGGGGGACTAGCGGGGCCCTGAGCTCCTACAATGAGCAGTTCTTC.